The 15 T cell receptor beta chains below come from one sample, sequenced in a study of blood T cell repertoires in COVID-19. Sequencing used immunoSEQ multiplex PCR; TCRdb keeps in-frame clones, though not all of them. The sample lists about 360,000 clones; about 88% were seen once. Sequencing was performed on peripheral blood. All receptors derive from a woman aged 55-70 years with COVID-19, enrolled during active disease.

In this sample, this clone turned up once. The chain is built from TRBV5-6 and TRBJ1-6, with D uncertain. Trimming removed 3 bases from V and 1 base from J, with 11 bases in between. Germline CDR1 is SGHDT and CDR2 is YYEEEE. This CDR3 region has 16 residues. The CDR3 bases are TGTGCCAGCAGCTCCTACTCGGGGTCCTATAATTCACCCCTCCACTTT. This sequence encodes CASSSYSGSYNSPLHF.

The chain couples TRBV2 to TRBJ1-1; 7 nucleotides align to TRBD1. V lost 7 bases to trimming and J lost 4 bases; unmatched junction nucleotides: 6. From germline, CDR1 is SNHLY and CDR2 FYNNEI. This CDR3 region has 13 residues. The CDR3 DNA reads TGTGCCAGCATCAGGGGGTATGGCACTGAAGCTTTCTTT. Protein product: CASIRGYGTEAFF.

V and J are TRBV19 and TRBJ1-2; D not certain. The CDR3 is 13 residues long. V dropped 1 base and J dropped 1 base, with 4 bases sitting between them. Per the germline V gene, CDR1 is LNHDA and CDR2 is SQIVND (reference sequence). CDR3 nucleotides: TGTGCCAGTAGTATAGTCAGTAACTATGGCTACACCTTC. It specifies CASSIVSNYGYTF. The whole variable domain, remainder taken from reference TRBV19 and TRBJ1-2, is DGGITQSPKYLFRKEGQNVTLSCEQNLNHDAMYWYRQDPGQGLRLIYYSQIVNDFQKGDIAEGYSVSREKKESFPLTVTSAQKNPTAFYLCASSIVSNYGYTFGSGTRLTVV.

The chain combines TRBV5-1 with TRBJ2-7; TRBD1 matches at 11 bases. Per germline, CDR1 SGHRS and CDR2 YFSETQ. Trimming removed 3 bases from V and 5 bases from J; junction bases left unmatched: 4. The CDR3 totals 14 residues. The CDR3 loop is CASSWGTGGNEQYF. DNA of the CDR3: TGCGCCAGCAGCTGGGGGACAGGGGGGAACGAGCAGTACTTC.

V usage is TRBV14 and J usage is TRBJ1-4, with 8 bases fitting TRBD1. The CDR3 has 17 residues. The V segment lost 4 bases and the J segment 5 bases; nucleotides outside the gene matches: 12. The germline gives CDR1 SGHDN, CDR2 FVKESK. CDR3 amino acids: CASSPSTNDRGNEKLFF. The CDR3 DNA is TGTGCCAGCAGCCCGTCTACCAACGACAGGGGAAATGAAAAACTGTTTTTT. The full variable domain, its missing parts supplied by reference TRBV14 and TRBJ1-4, is EAGVTQFPSHSVIEKGQTVTLRCDPISGHDNLYWYRRVMGKEIKFLLHFVKESKQDESGMPNNRFLAERTGGTYSTLKVQPAELEDSGVYFCASSPSTNDRGNEKLFFGSGTQLSVL.

The chain joins TRBV18 to TRBJ2-6; D is ambiguous. Germline values: CDR1 KGHSH, CDR2 LQKENI. The CDR3 extends over 16 amino acids. Trimming pared 4 bases from V and 1 base from J, leaving 11 bases between. CDR3 region: CASSQSTSSGANVLTF. In DNA, the CDR3 is TGTGCCAGCTCACAGTCAACCAGTTCTGGGGCCAACGTCCTGACTTTC.

Regarding this clone: Other DNA variants within this sample encode the same CDR3. V and J are TRBV5-1 and TRBJ2-2; 7 bases align to TRBD2. V was pared by 0 bases and J by 2 bases, with 4 bases of the junction left unmatched. Germline V gives CDR1 SGHRS, CDR2 YFSETQ. CDR3 length equals 16 residues. The CDR3 sequence is CASSLASGANTGELFF. CDR3 DNA sequence: TGCGCCAGCAGCTTGGCCAGCGGGGCTAACACCGGGGAGCTGTTTTTT.

The rearrangement uses TRBV14 and TRBJ1-1; D unclear. Trimming removed 4 bases from V and 5 bases from J, with 11 bases in between. The CDR3 is 13 residues long. Germline CDR1 reads SGHDN; CDR2 reads FVKESK. The DNA of the CDR3 is TGTGCCAGCAGCCCCCAGACCGGGACTGAAGCTTTCTTT. This codes for CASSPQTGTEAFF.

This clone has a handful of counts. The chain joins TRBV18 to TRBJ1-5; D gene ambiguous. The germline V and J ends were trimmed by 3 bases and 5 bases, with 8 bases remaining between them. This CDR3 has 13 residues. CDR1 KGHSH and CDR2 LQKENI come from the germline V gene. As DNA, the CDR3 is TGTGCCAGCTCACCTCAGGAAGATCAGCCCCAGCATTTT. As protein: CASSPQEDQPQHF.

This clone has a single count. The chain recombines TRBV6-5 with TRBJ1-2; 12 bases are shared with TRBD1. Germline trimming cut 5 bases from V and 8 bases from J; bases unmatched to any gene: 6. The CDR3 contains 14 residues. Germline CDR1 reads MNHEY; CDR2 reads SVGAGI. CDR3 DNA: TGTGCCAGCAGTCCGGGACAGGGGGCGATAGGCTACACCTTC. Protein product: CASSPGQGAIGYTF.

This chain uses TRBV7-2 with TRBJ1-2; 10 positions agree with TRBD1. Germline-derived CDR1 and CDR2 are SGHTA and FQGNSA. V shed 6 bases, J shed 4 bases, and the junction held 8 bases outside the gene matches. This CDR3 contains 15 residues. The CDR3 spells CASRSRDRGFYGYTF. Written as DNA, the CDR3 is TGTGCCAGCAGATCCCGGGACAGGGGATTCTATGGCTACACCTTC.

This chain joins TRBV7-2 and TRBJ1-6; D gene ambiguous. Trimming stripped 5 bases from V and 9 bases from J, with 11 bases between. Per germline, CDR1 SGHTA and CDR2 FQGNSA. This CDR3 has 13 amino acids. This chain's CDR3 is CASSTSVGSPLHF. CDR3 DNA: TGTGCCAGCAGCACGAGTGTTGGTTCACCCCTCCACTTT.

The V gene is TRBV19, the J gene TRBJ1-5, with 9 bases fitting TRBD1. Trimming took 11 bases from V and 7 from J; bases not matched to a gene: 6. The CDR3 totals 12 residues. Per germline, CDR1 LNHDA and CDR2 SQIVND (reference sequence). The CDR3, as DNA: TGTGCCCGCCGACAGGGGGACCAGCCCCAGCATTTT. This encodes CARRQGDQPQHF.

The V and J genes are TRBV20-1 and TRBJ1-2; unclear D gene. V was clipped by 3 bases and J by 4 bases, with 12 bases between them. This CDR3 has 13 amino acids. CDR1 DFQATT and CDR2 SNEGSKA come from the germline V gene (reference sequence). The CDR3 DNA is TGCAGTGCTAGTTGGGCAACAAGCTATGGCTACACCTTC. Its translation is CSASWATSYGYTF.

The gene calls are TRBV5-6 and TRBJ1-2; TRBD1 is a possible D gene (6 bases). V was trimmed by 7 bases and J by 0 bases, leaving 16 bases between them. The CDR3 spans 15 residues. Germline loops: CDR1 SGHDT, CDR2 YYEEEE. In nucleotides, the CDR3 is TGTGCCAGCCGCACCGGGACAACTACTAACTATGGCTACACCTTC. Translating it yields CASRTGTTTNYGYTF. Drawing the rest from reference TRBV5-6 and TRBJ1-2, the complete variable domain is DAGVTQSPTHLIKTRGQQVTLRCSPKSGHDTVSWYQQALGQGPQFIFQYYEEEERQRGNFPDRFSGHQFPNYSSELNVNALLLGDSALYLCASRTGTTTNYGYTFGSGTRLTVV.